Below, 3 T cell receptor beta chains from the same sample are listed, as sequenced in a study of shared clonotypes between healthy human individuals. The data were produced by immunoSEQ multiplex PCR, yet TCRdb's version contains in-frame clones alone and is incomplete. The table has fewer than 600,000 clones, 75% to 80% seen once. The sample consisted of PBMCs. The receptors were sampled from a woman in her 40s in good health. Some clones in this sample may be carry-over from other donors' samples.

The V gene is TRBV30, the J gene TRBJ2-7, with 14 bases that match TRBD2. This CDR3 spans 15 amino acids. CDR1 and CDR2 (germline): GTSNPN, SVGIG (reference sequence). V was pared by 3 bases and J by 2 bases, with 3 bases of the junction left unmatched. CDR3 amino acids: CAWRTSGGAPYEQYF. The CDR3 DNA is TGTGCCTGGAGGACTAGCGGGGGGGCCCCCTACGAGCAGTACTTC.

The chain employs TRBV27 and TRBJ2-3; TRBD2 is a possible D gene (5 bases). V shed 4 bases and J shed 0 bases, with 20 bases lying between them. This CDR3 has 18 amino acids. Germline assignment: CDR1 MNHEY and CDR2 SMNVEV (reference sequence). This chain's CDR3 is CASSSIPRDETSTDTQYF. As DNA, the CDR3 is TGTGCCAGCAGTTCCATCCCCCGGGATGAAACTAGCACAGATACGCAGTATTTT.

The chain is built from TRBV5-6 and TRBJ1-2, with D unresolved. The CDR3 sequence is 15 residues long. Germline loops: CDR1 SGHDT, CDR2 YYEEEE. The ends were cut back, 7 bases at V and 4 bases at J, with 20 bases in the middle. CDR3 nucleotide sequence: TGTGCCAGCCTACATATCAGTCGAAAGACCTATGGCTACACCTTC. Protein product: CASLHISRKTYGYTF.